One sample yielded the 2 T cell receptor beta chains listed below, sequenced in a study of cytomegalovirus exposure and HLA in healthy donors. PCR employed 60 Vbeta and 13 Jbeta primers. Data came from immunoSEQ multiplex PCR; TCRdb stores just in-frame clones and leaves some out. In total, the table holds approximately 43,000 clones. Material: PBMCs. The receptors shown here come from a woman aged 25 to 39 in good health and CMV-seronegative.

This chain connects TRBV7-9 to TRBJ2-3; D unclear. V lost 5 bases, J lost 0 bases, and 9 bases lay in between. CDR1 and CDR2 from the germline V gene are SEHNR and FQNEAQ (reference sequence). CDR3 length: 14 amino acids. The DNA for the CDR3 is TGTGCCAGCAGCCCCTGGGCTAGCACAGATACGCAGTATTTT. This gives the protein CASSPWASTDTQYF. The full variable domain, with the rest looked up from reference TRBV7-9 and TRBJ2-3, is DTGVSQNPRHKITKRGQNVTFRCDPISEHNRLYWYRQTLGQGPEFLTYFQNEAQLEKSRLLSDRFSAERPKGSFSTLEIQRTEQGDSAMYLCASSPWASTDTQYFGPGTRLTVL.

The CDR3 region is CAWSVGGRPSYEQYF. The CDR3 nucleotides are TGTGCCTGGAGTGTAGGTGGGAGACCGTCCTACGAGCAGTACTTC. This chain links TRBV30 with TRBJ2-7, with D tentatively TRBD2 (5 bases). Germline CDR1 GTSNPN, CDR2 SVGIG (reference sequence). This CDR3 region has 15 residues. V was clipped by 0 bases and J by 1 base, with 13 bases between them. The complete variable domain, with remaining parts taken from reference TRBV30 and TRBJ2-7, reads SQTIHQWPATLVQPVGSPLSLECTVEGTSNPNLYWYRQAAGRGLQLLFYSVGIGQISSEVPQNLSASRPQDRQFILSSKKLLLSDSGFYLCAWSVGGRPSYEQYFGPGTRLTVT.